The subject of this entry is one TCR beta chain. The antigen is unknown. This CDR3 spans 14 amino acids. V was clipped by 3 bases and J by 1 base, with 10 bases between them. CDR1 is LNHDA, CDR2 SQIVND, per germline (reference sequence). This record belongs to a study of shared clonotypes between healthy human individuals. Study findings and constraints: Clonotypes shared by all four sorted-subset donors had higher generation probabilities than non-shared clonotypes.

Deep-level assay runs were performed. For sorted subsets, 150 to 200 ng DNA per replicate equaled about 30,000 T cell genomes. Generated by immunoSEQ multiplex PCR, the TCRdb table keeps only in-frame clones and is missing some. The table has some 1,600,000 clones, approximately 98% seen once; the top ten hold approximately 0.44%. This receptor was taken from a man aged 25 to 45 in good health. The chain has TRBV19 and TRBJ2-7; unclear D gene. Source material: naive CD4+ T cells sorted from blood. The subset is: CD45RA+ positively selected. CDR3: CASSITDASYEQYF. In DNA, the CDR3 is TGTGCCAGTAGTATTACTGATGCATCCTACGAGCAGTACTTC.